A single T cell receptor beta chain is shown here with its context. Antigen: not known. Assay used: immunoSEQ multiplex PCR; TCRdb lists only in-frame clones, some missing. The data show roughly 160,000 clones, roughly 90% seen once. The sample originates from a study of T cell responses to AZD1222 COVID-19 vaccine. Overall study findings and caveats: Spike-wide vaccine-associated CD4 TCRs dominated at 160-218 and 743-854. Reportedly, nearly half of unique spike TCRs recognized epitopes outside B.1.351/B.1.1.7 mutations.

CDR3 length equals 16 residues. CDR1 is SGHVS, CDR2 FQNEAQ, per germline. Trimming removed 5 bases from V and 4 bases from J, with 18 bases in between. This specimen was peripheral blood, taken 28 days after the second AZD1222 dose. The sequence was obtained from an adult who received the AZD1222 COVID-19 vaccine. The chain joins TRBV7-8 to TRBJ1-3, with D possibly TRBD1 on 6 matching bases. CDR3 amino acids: CASSPGLRTGGNTIYF. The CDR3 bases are TGTGCCAGCAGCCCAGGGTTGCGAACAGGGGGAAACACCATATATTTT.